This T cell receptor (beta chain) was identified in a study of siplizumab effects on memory and regulatory T cells. For every sample, about 10^5 TCR templates were assayed. The table came from immunoSEQ multiplex PCR; TCRdb's copy has only in-frame clones and leaves some out. This repertoire shows 95,000 to 110,000 clones, 85% to 95% found once; its top ten account for approximately 0.67%. Trimming removed 4 bases at V and 11 bases at J, with 8 bases between. Per the germline V gene, CDR1 is MNHNY and CDR2 is SVGAGI (reference sequence). There are 10 residues in the CDR3. The sequence derives from a human donor in good health. The sequencing input was Tregs sorted from blood. The V call is TRBV6-6, the J call TRBJ1-2, with a tentative D call TRBD1 (5 bases). The CDR3 region has the DNA TGTGCCAGCAGTTCGGGGGGATACACCTTC. Encoded protein: CASSSGGYTF.